The TCR beta chain described here comes from a study of cytomegalovirus exposure and HLA in healthy donors. Details on this clone: Its matching antigen is unknown.

Overall study results and limits: Some TCR beta chains (about 170 of them) were listed as cytomegalovirus-associated. HLA alleles showed associations with 15,000 to 20,000 TCR beta sequences in a later analysis, at a 0.05 false discovery rate.

Germline loops: CDR1 SEHNR, CDR2 FQNEAQ (reference sequence). The V gene lost 5 bases and the J gene lost 6 bases, with 19 bases spanning the gap. The CDR3 consists of 16 residues. In the PCR, 60 Vbeta and 13 Jbeta primers were used. Only in-frame clones appear in the TCRdb table, and some are missing; sequencing was by immunoSEQ multiplex PCR. This sample's table reports tens of thousands of clones. This sequence joins TRBV7-9 and TRBJ1-4; no clear D gene. The TCR originated in a man between 18 and 29 years old in good health and CMV-seropositive. The sequencing sample was made of PBMCs. In DNA, the CDR3 is TGTGCCAGCAGCCCCACTGGAGCCGGATTAGATGAAAAACTGTTTTTT. It encodes CASSPTGAGLDEKLFF.